These 29 T cell receptor beta chains share one sample of origin, sequenced in a study of cytotoxic CD8 clonotypes in ibrutinib-treated CLL. Sequenced by immunoSEQ multiplex PCR; TCRdb stores in-frame clones only, minus some. The sample lists over 140,000 clones; approximately 80% were seen once. The sequencing used PBMCs, collected after 36 months of ibrutinib treatment. The receptors originated from a human donor with chronic lymphocytic leukemia.

The V call is TRBV6-1, the J call TRBJ1-3; tentatively, D is TRBD1 (6 bases). The CDR3 covers 12 residues. V lost 6 bases, J lost 9 bases, and 12 bases lay in between. The germline gives CDR1 MNHNS, CDR2 SASEGT. In DNA form, the CDR3 reads TGTGCCAGCAGGGGAGAGGGGGGCACCATATATTTT. This sequence encodes CASRGEGGTIYF.

This chain links TRBV28 with TRBJ2-2; 7 nucleotides agree with TRBD2. Germline V gene sequence: CDR1 MDHEN, CDR2 SYDVKM. The CDR3 is 15 amino acids. With 6 bases clipped from V and 4 bases from J, the junction kept 8 bases outside the gene matches. In DNA form, the CDR3 reads TGTGCCAGCAGACGAGCGGGGCAGGGCACCGGGGAGCTGTTTTTT. As protein: CASRRAGQGTGELFF.

The chain employs TRBV12-5 and TRBJ2-3; TRBD1 agrees at 10 bases. Germline CDR1 reads LGHNT; CDR2 reads FRNRAP. The CDR3 is 16 amino acids. Trimming cost V 1 base and J 5 bases; bases outside gene matches: 6. The CDR3 nucleotides read TGTGCTAGTGGTTTGGGGGACAGGGGCCTGGGAGATACGCAGTATTTT. It is translated as CASGLGDRGLGDTQYF.

The V and J genes are TRBV6-5 and TRBJ2-1; TRBD2 might be the D (5 bases). Germline loops: CDR1 MNHEY, CDR2 SVGAGI. The CDR3 spans 15 residues. V lost 0 bases and J lost 10, with 16 bases in between. The DNA of the CDR3 is TGTGCCAGCAGTTACTCGAGGCAACCCGGACTGGAGCAGTTCTTC. Amino acid sequence: CASSYSRQPGLEQFF.

This clone was observed a handful of times. CDR3 nucleotides: TGCGCCAGCAGCTTGAGGCCTGGCTGGGCTGAAGCTTTCTTT. Translation: CASSLRPGWAEAFF. V is TRBV5-1 and J is TRBJ1-1; no reliable D call. Germline lookup yields CDR1 SGHRS and CDR2 YFSETQ. The CDR3 has 14 amino acids. Trimming shortened V by 1 base and J by 6 bases, and 13 bases separated the two germline ends.

V and J are TRBV23-1 and TRBJ2-2; 10 bases align to TRBD2. TRBV23-1 is annotated as an ORF whose role is uncertain. The CDR3 is 19 residues long. V lost 0 bases to trimming and J lost 5 bases; unmatched junction nucleotides: 12. The DNA for the CDR3 is TGCGCCAGCAGTCAATCGGGGGCGGCTAGCGGGAGTGGGACCGGGGAGCTGTTTTTT. Its translation is CASSQSGAASGSGTGELFF.

The chain recombines TRBV11-3 with TRBJ2-5; D gene ambiguous. CDR3 length: 13 residues. Per the germline V gene, CDR1 is SGHNT and CDR2 is YENEEA. V was pared by 5 bases and J by 1 base, with 8 bases between. The DNA of the CDR3 is TGTGCCAGCAGCCCCGAGGCCCAAGAGACCCAGTACTTC. Its protein product is CASSPEAQETQYF.

Of note for this clone: A junction end diverges from the germline sequence, so it may reflect a read error. This chain connects TRBV30 to TRBJ1-2; D may be TRBD1 (5 bases). The CDR3 consists of 10 residues. CDR1 is GTSNPN and CDR2 is SVGIG in the germline V gene (reference sequence). The CDR3 is CAGTNDGYTF. The CDR3 DNA reads TGCGCCGGGACTAATGATGGCTACACCTTC.

This chain links TRBV5-1 with TRBJ2-7; TRBD2 matches at 8 bases. Germline CDR1 is SGHRS and CDR2 is YFSETQ. The CDR3 runs 15 residues. Trimming removed 4 bases from V and 3 bases from J; junction bases left unmatched: 9. The CDR3 bases are TGCGCCAGCAGCCCCCCCGCTAGCGGGTTCTACGAGCAGTACTTC. This translates into CASSPPASGFYEQYF.

CDR3 DNA: TGTGCCAGCAGCAACGCTTCTGGAAACTATGGCTACACCTTC. Amino acid sequence: CASSNASGNYGYTF. The chain employs TRBV28 and TRBJ1-2; no reliable D call. The ends were cut back, 6 bases at V and 2 bases at J, with 13 bases in the middle. The germline CDR1 and CDR2 sequences are MDHEN and SYDVKM. The length of the CDR3 is 14 residues.

The J gene is TRBJ1-5, the V gene TRBV2, with D unclear. This CDR3 comprises 13 residues. Germline V gene lookup returns CDR1 SNHLY and CDR2 FYNNEI. V dropped 8 bases and J dropped 6 bases, with 14 bases sitting between them. The CDR3 protein is CASRQVPGQPQHF. The CDR3 DNA reads as TGTGCCAGCCGTCAGGTTCCGGGTCAGCCCCAGCATTTT. Looking up the rest from reference TRBV2 and TRBJ1-5 gives the full variable domain: EPEVTQTPSHQVTQMGQEVILRCVPISNHLYFYWYRQILGQKVEFLVSFYNNEISEKSEIFDDQFSVERPDGSNFTLKIRSTKLEDSAMYFCASRQVPGQPQHFGDGTRLSIL.

CDR3 protein: CSVEGSDTQYF. CDR3 nucleotide sequence: TGCAGCGTTGAAGGTAGTGATACGCAGTATTTT. The chain carries TRBV29-1 and TRBJ2-3; D remains ambiguous. Trimming left V 1 base short and J 6 bases short, with 5 bases between. This CDR3 comprises 11 residues. The germline V gene has CDR1 SQVTM and CDR2 ANQGSEA.

The CDR3 nucleotides are TGCGCCAGCAGCCAAGGCCTCACCCTGGGCTATGGCTACACCTTC. It translates to CASSQGLTLGYGYTF. The V and J genes are TRBV4-1 and TRBJ1-2; the D is unclear. V was clipped by 1 base and J by 4 bases, with 13 bases between them. Per germline, CDR1 MGHRA and CDR2 YSYEKL. The CDR3 extends over 15 amino acids.

V usage is TRBV4-2 and J usage is TRBJ2-1, with 7 bases fitting TRBD1. The CDR3 contains 12 residues. V was clipped by 5 bases and J by 8 bases; unmatched bases: 3. Germline lookup yields CDR1 LGHNA and CDR2 YNFKEQ. The CDR3 reads CASSYRGHEQFF. CDR3 nucleotides: TGTGCCAGCAGCTACAGGGGTCATGAGCAGTTCTTC.

This clone was recorded a few times. The chain couples TRBV10-2 to TRBJ2-7; no definite D call. Trimming stripped 6 bases from V and 4 bases from J, with 10 bases between. Looked up from germline, CDR1 is WSHSY and CDR2 is SAAADI. The CDR3 has 12 residues. Written as DNA, the CDR3 is TGCGCCAGCAGGAGAGACCTTTACGAGCAGTACTTC. Encoded protein: CASRRDLYEQYF.

V and J are TRBV5-1 and TRBJ2-3; tentatively, D is TRBD1 (6 bases). Germline V gene data show CDR1 as SGHRS and CDR2 as YFSETQ. The CDR3 extends over 15 amino acids. Trimming pared 5 bases from V and 0 bases from J, leaving 13 bases between. This CDR3 is CASRAGTPSTDTQYF. DNA for the CDR3: TGCGCCAGCAGGGCCGGGACACCAAGCACAGATACGCAGTATTTT.

The chain is built from TRBV2 and TRBJ2-1, with D possibly TRBD1 on 6 matching bases. With 5 bases removed from V and 4 bases from J, the gap between germline ends came to 12 bases. CDR1 is SNHLY and CDR2 is FYNNEI in the germline V gene. This CDR3 region has 14 residues. The CDR3 spells CASSWDGTYNEQFF. CDR3 coding DNA: TGTGCCAGCAGTTGGGACGGGACATACAATGAGCAGTTCTTC.

The rearrangement joins TRBV19 to TRBJ1-4, with D unresolved. Germline V gene data show CDR1 as LNHDA and CDR2 as SQIVND (reference sequence). The CDR3 loop spans 13 amino acids. Trimming took off 1 base at V and 11 bases at J, with 11 bases between the two ends. CDR3 loop: CASSIGEDAKLFF. CDR3 nucleotides: TGTGCCAGTAGTATAGGAGAGGACGCGAAACTGTTTTTT.

V gene TRBV7-2 combines with J gene TRBJ2-5; 7 bases are shared with TRBD2. This CDR3 region has 15 residues. The junction had 10 bases not matched to a gene; V was cut back by 4 bases and J by 5 bases. Germline V gene lookup returns CDR1 SGHTA and CDR2 FQGNSA. CDR3 sequence: CASSYQLGEGETQYF. The CDR3 DNA follows: TGTGCCAGCAGCTATCAGTTGGGGGAGGGGGAGACCCAGTACTTC.

The chain combines TRBV18 with TRBJ2-5, with 8 bases fitting TRBD2. Germline lookup yields CDR1 KGHSH and CDR2 LQKENI. CDR3 length: 14 amino acids. Losses at the gene ends were 4 bases for V and 5 bases for J; bases not matched to a gene: 6. CDR3 in amino acids: CASSLRGGLETQYF. CDR3 bases: TGTGCCAGCTCACTCCGGGGGGGTCTGGAGACCCAGTACTTC.

The table lists this clone with a count of one. J is TRBJ2-5 and V is TRBV5-4; D might be TRBD1 or TRBD2, each matching 5 bases. This CDR3 comprises 13 residues. V lost 3 bases, J lost 5 bases, and 11 bases lay in between. Germline CDR1 and CDR2: SGHNT and YYREEE (reference sequence). CDR3 amino acids: CASSWDGLETQYF. Written as DNA, the CDR3 is TGTGCCAGCAGCTGGGACGGACTGGAGACCCAGTACTTC.

The chain couples TRBV4-1 to TRBJ2-7; D is perhaps TRBD2 (5 bases). V shed 8 bases and J shed 4 bases, with 9 bases lying between them. From germline, CDR1 is MGHRA and CDR2 YSYEKL. The CDR3 has 11 amino acids. The CDR3 DNA sequence: TGCGCCAGCGGGAGCTTTTACGAGCAGTACTTC. Residues: CASGSFYEQYF.

The chain uses TRBV29-1 and TRBJ2-1; the match to TRBD2 covers 12 bases. CDR1 SQVTM and CDR2 ANQGSEA come from the germline V gene. V shed 4 bases, J shed 2 bases, and the junction held 3 bases outside the gene matches. The CDR3 spans 15 residues. The CDR3 loop is CSVGGLAGTYNEQFF. In DNA, the CDR3 is TGCAGCGTTGGGGGACTAGCGGGCACCTACAATGAGCAGTTCTTC.

This clone was observed once. The rearrangement joins TRBV7-8 to TRBJ2-5; 12 positions match TRBD2. This CDR3 contains 16 residues. V lost 5 bases, J lost 4 bases, and 8 bases stayed unmatched. The germline CDR1 and CDR2 sequences are SGHVS and FQNEAQ. CDR3 nucleotide sequence: TGTGCCAGCAGCCCCGACCCGGGACTAGCGGGAGAGACCCAGTACTTC. Protein product: CASSPDPGLAGETQYF. The variable domain in full, with the rest retrieved from reference TRBV7-8 and TRBJ2-5, is GAGVSQSPRYKVAKRGQDVALRCDPISGHVSLFWYQQALGQGPEFLTYFQNEAQLDKSGLPSDRFFAERPEGSVSTLKIQRTQQEDSAVYLCASSPDPGLAGETQYFGPGTRLLVL.

The genes are TRBV4-1 and TRBJ2-4, with unresolved D. The CDR3 extends over 13 amino acids. Per germline, CDR1 MGHRA and CDR2 YSYEKL. V dropped 0 bases and J dropped 5 bases, with 5 bases sitting between them. The CDR3 spells CASSQDRENIQYF. For the CDR3, the DNA is TGCGCCAGCAGCCAAGATCGAGAAAACATTCAGTACTTC.

The CDR3 spells CASTSRFGETQYF. The CDR3 bases are TGTGCCAGCACCTCCAGGTTTGGAGAGACCCAGTACTTC. The chain is built from TRBV6-5 and TRBJ2-5, with D hard to call. This CDR3 is 13 amino acids long. Looked up from germline, CDR1 is MNHEY and CDR2 is SVGAGI. V was shortened by 7 bases and J by 4 bases, with 13 bases between the two germline ends.

The chain couples TRBV7-2 to TRBJ1-3; maybe TRBD1 (5 bases). CDR3 length equals 16 residues. From germline, CDR1 is SGHTA and CDR2 FQGNSA. The ends were cut back, 3 bases at V and 4 bases at J, with 16 bases in the middle. CDR3 protein: CASSFVVGAPGNTIYF. As DNA, the CDR3 is TGTGCCAGCAGCTTCGTTGTCGGGGCGCCCGGAAACACCATATATTTT.

The rearrangement links TRBV29-1 to TRBJ2-7; maybe TRBD2 (5 bases). Germline CDR1 and CDR2: SQVTM and ANQGSEA. Trimming cost V 4 bases and J 0 bases, with 13 bases left between them. CDR3 length: 14 amino acids. The CDR3 region has the DNA TGCAGCGTTGCCGGGCGGGCCAACTCCTACGAGCAGTACTTC. It yields the protein CSVAGRANSYEQYF.

The gene calls are TRBV5-1 and TRBJ2-7, with 10 bases identical to TRBD2. Germline CDR1 reads SGHRS; CDR2 reads YFSETQ. The CDR3 has 15 amino acids. J lost 3 bases, V lost 4 bases, and 7 bases had no gene match. CDR3 DNA: TGCGCCAGCAGCCTCCCTAGCGGGAGAGGCTACGAGCAGTACTTC. Encoded protein: CASSLPSGRGYEQYF.